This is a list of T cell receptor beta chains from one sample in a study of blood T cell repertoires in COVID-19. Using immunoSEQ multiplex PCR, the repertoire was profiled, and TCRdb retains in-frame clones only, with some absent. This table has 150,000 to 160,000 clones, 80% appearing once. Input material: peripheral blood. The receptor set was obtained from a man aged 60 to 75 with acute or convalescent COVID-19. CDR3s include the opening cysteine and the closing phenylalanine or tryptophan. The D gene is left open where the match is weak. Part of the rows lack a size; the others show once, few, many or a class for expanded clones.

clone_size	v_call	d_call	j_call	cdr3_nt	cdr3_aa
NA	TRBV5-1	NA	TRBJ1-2	TGCGCCAGCAGCTCGGGCCCCGCGGGGGGCTACACCTTC	CASSSGPAGGYTF
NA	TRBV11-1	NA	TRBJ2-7	TGTGCCAGCAGCCTCACAGGGTCTTTCGATGCGCAGTACTTC	CASSLTGSFDAQYF
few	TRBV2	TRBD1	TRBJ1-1	TGTGCCAGCAGCCCCGACAGGGACACTGAAGCTTTCTTT	CASSPDRDTEAFF
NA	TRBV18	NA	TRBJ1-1	TGTGCCAGCTCACCCAGTTCAGATGTCTCGCGAGGGGCTTTCTTT	CASSPSSDVSRGAFF
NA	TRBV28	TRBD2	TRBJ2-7	TGTGCCAGCACTCTGAGGCGGGAGTCTGGCGAGCAGTACTTC	CASTLRRESGEQYF
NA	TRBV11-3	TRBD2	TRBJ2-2	TGTGCCAGCAGCATAGGCGGGGGGTCCGGGGAGCTGTTTTTT	CASSIGGGSGELFF
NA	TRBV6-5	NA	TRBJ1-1	TGTGCCAGCAAATATGACAGGCGAACGAACACTGAAGCTTTCTTT	CASKYDRRTNTEAFF
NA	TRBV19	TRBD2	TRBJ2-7	TGTGCCAGTAGTATTGAGGCGGGGGTGACCTACGAGCAGTACTTC	CASSIEAGVTYEQYF
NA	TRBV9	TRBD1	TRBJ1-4	TGTGCCAGCAGCCCCTCCGGGACAGGGGTTGAAAAACTGTTTTTT	CASSPSGTGVEKLFF
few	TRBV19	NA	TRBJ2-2	TGTGCCAGTAGTATAGAAGGAGGCGGGGAGCTGTTTTTT	CASSIEGGGELFF
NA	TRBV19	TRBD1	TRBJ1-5	TGTGCCAGCAGCCCTCCCGGGACAGGTAACAATCAGCCCCAGCATTTT	CASSPPGTGNNQPQHF
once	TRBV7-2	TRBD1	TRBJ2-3	TGTGCCAGCAGCTTAGCCGGGACAGGGAGGGCCAGTAGGGATACGCAGTATTTT	CASSLAGTGRASRDTQYF
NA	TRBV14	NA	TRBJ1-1	TGTGCCAGCAGCCAACAAACAACCGGGGGGGAAGCTTTCTTT	CASSQQTTGGEAFF
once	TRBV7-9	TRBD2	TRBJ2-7	TGTGCCAGCAGCTTTTCAGCGGGGGGGCGCGAGCAGTACTTC	CASSFSAGGREQYF
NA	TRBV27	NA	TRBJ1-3	TGTGCCAGCAGTTTATCGGGGGGTACTGGAAACACCATATATTTT	CASSLSGGTGNTIYF
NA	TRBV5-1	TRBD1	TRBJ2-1	TGCGCCAGCAGCCGAAAGACAGGGGGCTTTTCCTACAATGAGCAGTTCTTC	CASSRKTGGFSYNEQFF